A single sample is the source of the 17 T cell receptor beta chains below, sequenced in a study of CD8 T cells in Susac syndrome (dated by TCRdb to between 2018 and 2021). Libraries were prepared through the immunoSEQ multiplex PCR assay. RNA was extracted using the RNeasy kit, and roughly 0.5 to 1 ug of the RNA was reverse transcribed with random hexamers. The public reads were run again by TCRdb, first through fastp at Q25 and then through MiXCR, and only productive beta chains were kept. Entries that share a CDR3 protein sequence are merged under the most common genes and DNA. The sample table shows some 300,000 distinct CDR3 sequences, and about 88% are seen once. The ten top clones hold 0.18% of the sample. Sequencing input: CD8+ T cells from PBMCs. The receptor source for this set is a human donor with multiple sclerosis.

The J gene is TRBJ2-7, the V gene TRBV7-2; D is uncertain. Germline assignment: CDR1 SGHTA and CDR2 FQGNSA. V dropped 1 base and J dropped 2 bases, with 12 bases sitting between them. The CDR3 sequence is 15 residues long. The CDR3: CASSLEGHPTYEQYF. CDR3 DNA: TGTGCCAGCAGCTTAGAAGGGCACCCCACCTACGAGCAGTACTTC.

This rearrangement joins TRBV29-1 to TRBJ2-3; TRBD1 matches 8 bases. The V and J ends lost 8 bases and 0 bases, in that order; junction bases with no gene match: 4. CDR1 and CDR2 (germline): SQVTM, ANQGSEA. The CDR3 loop spans 13 amino acids. In nucleotides, the CDR3 is TGCAGCCCGACAGGGGCGAGCACAGATACGCAGTATTTT. This codes for CSPTGASTDTQYF.

The chain is built from TRBV27 and TRBJ2-3; D is possibly TRBD1 (5 bases). Trimming pared 2 bases from V and 2 bases from J, leaving 14 bases between. Germline values: CDR1 MNHEY, CDR2 SMNVEV (reference sequence). This CDR3 has 16 residues. CDR3 coding DNA: TGTGCCAGCAGTTTAAAAGGACACCCACTCACAGATACGCAGTATTTT. This gives the protein CASSLKGHPLTDTQYF.

This clonotype has just one count. The genes are TRBV20-1 and TRBJ2-5; tentatively, D is TRBD2 (5 bases). This CDR3 region has 13 residues. Germline CDR1 reads DFQATT; CDR2 reads SNEGSKA (reference sequence). CDR3 nucleotide sequence: TGCAGGATCGCGGGTCCCCCTGCGGAGACCCAGTACTTC. As protein: CRIAGPPAETQYF.

The rearrangement links TRBV7-9 to TRBJ2-2; TRBD1 matches at 10 bases. The CDR3 is 15 residues long. Germline lookup yields CDR1 SEHNR and CDR2 FQNEAQ (reference sequence). V gave up 5 bases and J gave up 7 bases; unmatched junction bases: 7. The CDR3 reads CASSLGTGAYGELFF. CDR3 coding DNA: TGTGCCAGCAGCCTCGGGACAGGGGCTTACGGGGAGCTGTTTTTT.

This chain uses TRBV6-6 with TRBJ2-3, with 12 positions matching TRBD2. CDR1 and CDR2 from the germline V gene are MNHNY and SVGAGI (reference sequence). With V trimmed by 4 bases and J by 2 bases, 4 bases remained unmatched. This CDR3 has 16 residues. The CDR3 sequence: CASSFLAGGHTDTQYF. The CDR3 coding sequence is TGTGCCAGCAGTTTTCTAGCGGGGGGGCACACAGATACGCAGTATTTT.

The chain employs TRBV4-2 and TRBJ2-1; a weak D match, TRBD2 (6 bases). The CDR3 spans 17 residues. Germline V gene lookup returns CDR1 LGHNA and CDR2 YNFKEQ. V was clipped by 4 bases and J by 5 bases, with 21 bases between them. CDR3 coding DNA: TGTGCCAGCAGCCCCATCGGTTTTAACGGGAGCCACAATGAGCAGTTCTTC. This codes for CASSPIGFNGSHNEQFF.

J is TRBJ2-5 and V is TRBV30, with no clear D. Germline CDR1 is GTSNPN and CDR2 is SVGIG (reference sequence). This CDR3 has 15 residues. V lost 0 bases, J lost 1 base, and 12 bases lay in between. The chain's CDR3 is CAWSVLRSAQETQYF. CDR3 nucleotide sequence: TGTGCCTGGAGTGTACTCCGCAGTGCCCAAGAGACCCAGTACTTC.

A single count supports this clonotype. The rearrangement joins TRBV19 to TRBJ2-1; 12 bases align to TRBD2. Per the germline V gene, CDR1 is LNHDA and CDR2 is SQIVND (reference sequence). The CDR3 is made up of 16 amino acids. V lost 4 bases and J lost 9; bases outside the gene matches: 10. CDR3 residues: CASSTGGLAGLVEQFF. In DNA form, the CDR3 reads TGTGCCAGTAGTACGGGGGGACTAGCGGGTCTCGTTGAGCAGTTCTTC.

The chain recombines TRBV30 with TRBJ1-5; D not resolved. V was pared by 0 bases and J by 7 bases, with 10 bases between. CDR3 length: 13 residues. The germline V gene has CDR1 GTSNPN and CDR2 SVGIG (reference sequence). The CDR3 DNA reads as TGTGCCTGGAGTGTAGCCGGTTGGCAGCCCCAGCATTTT. This encodes CAWSVAGWQPQHF.

The chain has TRBV29-1 and TRBJ2-2; TRBD1 might be the D (6 bases). V was pared by 2 bases and J by 3 bases, with 13 bases between. The V gene's germline CDR1 is SQVTM and CDR2 ANQGSEA. The CDR3 is 15 residues long. CDR3 bases: TGCAGCGTTGAACACGAACAGGGTTACACCGGGGAGCTGTTTTTT. Amino acids: CSVEHEQGYTGELFF.

The gene calls are TRBV4-1 and TRBJ2-1; the D is unclear. The V gene's germline CDR1 is MGHRA and CDR2 YSYEKL. The CDR3 length is 12 residues. V lost 6 bases and J 12 bases, leaving 15 bases between the germline ends. The CDR3 DNA follows: TGCGCCAGCAGTCCGATAACTGGGGTGCAGTTCTTC. Its translation: CASSPITGVQFF.

The rearrangement links TRBV6-5 to TRBJ1-1; D gene unclear. V was trimmed by 3 bases and J by 7 bases, leaving 15 bases between them. Germline assignment: CDR1 MNHEY and CDR2 SVGAGI. The CDR3 is 14 residues long. CDR3 nucleotide sequence: TGTGCCAGCAGTTATGCAGGCCGACAAAATGAAGCTTTCTTT. Its protein is CASSYAGRQNEAFF.

This clonotype was detected only a few times. The chain recombines TRBV20-1 with TRBJ2-7; possible D gene TRBD1, 7 bases. Per the germline V gene, CDR1 is DFQATT and CDR2 is SNEGSKA (reference sequence). This CDR3 contains 14 residues. V lost 6 bases and J lost 1, with 16 bases in between. The CDR3 DNA reads as TGCAGTGCGACAGGAGGGGGCTGGTCCTACGAGCAGTACTTC. Translated: CSATGGGWSYEQYF.

V is TRBV19 and J is TRBJ2-2, with 7 bases fitting TRBD2. CDR1 and CDR2 from the germline V gene are LNHDA and SQIVND (reference sequence). V lost 3 bases to trimming and J lost 5 bases; unmatched junction nucleotides: 0. The length of the CDR3 is 13 residues. CDR3 sequence: CASSMGGTGELFF. The CDR3 DNA reads as TGTGCCAGTAGTATGGGGGGGACCGGGGAGCTGTTTTTT.

The CDR3 sequence: CASSLDRVPETQYF. The CDR3, as DNA: TGTGCCAGCAGCTTGGACAGGGTGCCCGAGACCCAGTACTTC. The chain has TRBV5-4 and TRBJ2-5; a possible D gene is TRBD1 (6 bases). The CDR3 consists of 14 residues. Germline V lookup: CDR1 SGHNT, CDR2 YYREEE (reference sequence). V was shortened by 0 bases and J by 5 bases, with 11 bases between the two germline ends.

The chain is built from TRBV19 and TRBJ2-1, with 10 bases identical to TRBD1. V trimming: 7 bases; J trimming: 4 bases; junction bases outside the gene matches: 4. The germline V gene encodes CDR1 LNHDA and CDR2 SQIVND (reference sequence). The CDR3 length is 14 residues. This CDR3 is CASNDRGLYNEQFF. The CDR3 nucleotides are TGTGCCAGTAACGACAGGGGGCTTTACAATGAGCAGTTCTTC. Full variable domain (outside the CDR3, taken from reference TRBV19 and TRBJ2-1): DGGITQSPKYLFRKEGQNVTLSCEQNLNHDAMYWYRQDPGQGLRLIYYSQIVNDFQKGDIAEGYSVSREKKESFPLTVTSAQKNPTAFYLCASNDRGLYNEQFFGPGTRLTVL.